The rows below give T cell receptor beta chains drawn from one sample of a study of CD8 T cells in ankylosing spondylitis. TCRdb itself ran the 5' RACE reads through MiXCR, one entry per CDR3 protein. This sample has over 400,000 distinct CDR3 sequences, with 25% to 30% found just once. Sequenced material: blood, either unsorted or a sorted T cell fraction (not recorded which). The receptors come from a male donor with ankylosing spondylitis. Each CDR3 is given with its conserved first and last residue. The order of the fields is clone size, J gene, D gene, V gene, CDR3 protein, CDR3 DNA. A D gene is named only where the DNA matches it firmly. A clone size is listed for some rows: how often the clone was seen (once, few, many), or a class if it is expanded.

. | TRBJ2-1 | . | TRBV20-1 | CSAWDTPYNEQFF | TGCAGTGCTTGGGACACCCCTTACAATGAGCAGTTCTTC
. | TRBJ2-7 | . | TRBV19 | CASRSSAGPTYEQYF | TGTGCCAGTAGGTCTTCCGCAGGCCCTACCTACGAGCAGTACTTC
. | TRBJ2-2 | . | TRBV19 | CASRVLAGVTGELFF | TGTGCCAGTAGAGTACTAGCAGGGGTAACCGGGGAGCTGTTTTTT
few | TRBJ1-2 | . | TRBV7-9 | CASSFGSSPYGYTF | TGTGCCAGCAGCTTTGGCAGTTCCCCCTATGGCTACACCTTC
few | TRBJ2-7 | TRBD2 | TRBV3-1 | CASSRLAETYEQYF | TGTGCCAGCAGCCGACTAGCGGAAACCTACGAGCAGTACTTC
. | TRBJ2-2 | . | TRBV25-1 | CASTRQGYTGELFF | TGTGCCAGCACTCGGCAGGGGTACACCGGGGAGCTGTTTTTT
few | TRBJ2-2 | . | TRBV20-1 | CSARESWLSGELFF | TGCAGTGCTAGAGAGAGTTGGTTGTCTGGGGAGCTGTTTTTT
. | TRBJ2-3 | TRBD2 | TRBV12-3/TRBV12-4 | CASSLRTSGASTDTQYF | TGTGCCAGCAGTTTGAGGACTAGCGGAGCTAGCACAGATACGCAGTATTTT
many | TRBJ1-5 | TRBD1 | TRBV12-3/TRBV12-4 | CASSPQGVQPQHF | TGTGCCAGCAGTCCCCAGGGGGTTCAGCCCCAGCATTTT
. | TRBJ2-1 | . | TRBV21-1 | CASYSDEQFF | TGTGCCAGCTATTCCGATGAGCAGTTCTTC
. | TRBJ1-1 | TRBD1 | TRBV5-5 | CASMAGDSWNTEAFF | TGTGCCAGCATGGCCGGGGACAGTTGGAACACTGAAGCTTTCTTT
many | TRBJ1-5 | . | TRBV12-3/TRBV12-4 | CASSPRGNQPQHF | TGTGCCAGCAGTCCCAGGGGCAATCAGCCCCAGCATTTT
. | TRBJ2-7 | . | TRBV11-2 | CASSQAYEQYF | TGTGCCAGCAGTCAGGCATACGAGCAGTACTTC
few | TRBJ1-5 | TRBD1 | TRBV4-1 | CASSHQHGQGGRPQHF | TGCGCCAGCAGCCACCAACACGGACAGGGCGGAAGGCCCCAGCATTTT
few | TRBJ2-3 | TRBD1 | TRBV24-1 | CATSDPGRGTTDTQYF | TGTGCCACCAGTGATCCTGGCAGGGGGACGACAGATACGCAGTATTTT
once | TRBJ2-5 | . | TRBV3-1 | CASSQDLSTSLTYF | TGTGCCAGCAGCCAAGATCTTTCTACCTCCTTGACGTACTTC